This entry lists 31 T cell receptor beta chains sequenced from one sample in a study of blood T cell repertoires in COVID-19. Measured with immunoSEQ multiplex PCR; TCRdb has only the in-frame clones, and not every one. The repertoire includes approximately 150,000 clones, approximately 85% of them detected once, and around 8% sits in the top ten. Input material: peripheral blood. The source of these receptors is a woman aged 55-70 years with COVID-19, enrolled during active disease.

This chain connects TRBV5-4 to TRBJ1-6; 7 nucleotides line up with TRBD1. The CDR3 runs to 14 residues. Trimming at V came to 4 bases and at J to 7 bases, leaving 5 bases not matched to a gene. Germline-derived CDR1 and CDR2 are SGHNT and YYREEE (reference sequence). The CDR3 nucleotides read TGTGCCAGCAGCCCCCGGGACAGCAATTCACCCCTCCACTTT. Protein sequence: CASSPRDSNSPLHF.

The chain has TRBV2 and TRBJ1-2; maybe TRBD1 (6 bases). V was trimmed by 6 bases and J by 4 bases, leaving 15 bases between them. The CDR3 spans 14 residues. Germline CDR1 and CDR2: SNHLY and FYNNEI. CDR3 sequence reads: CASRRQESSYGYTF. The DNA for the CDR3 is TGTGCCAGCAGACGACAGGAATCCTCCTATGGCTACACCTTC.

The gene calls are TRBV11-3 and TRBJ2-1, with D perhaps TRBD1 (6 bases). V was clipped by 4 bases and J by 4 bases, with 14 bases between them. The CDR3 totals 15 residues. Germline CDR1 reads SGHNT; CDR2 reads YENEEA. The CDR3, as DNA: TGTGCCAGCAGCTCGAGGATGACAGGATACAATGAGCAGTTCTTC. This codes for CASSSRMTGYNEQFF.

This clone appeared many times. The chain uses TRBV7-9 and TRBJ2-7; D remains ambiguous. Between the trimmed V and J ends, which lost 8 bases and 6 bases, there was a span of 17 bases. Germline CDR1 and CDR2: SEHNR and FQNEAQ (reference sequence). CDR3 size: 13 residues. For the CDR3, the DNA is TGTGCCAGCGGCCCTCCCGCCAGTACCGAGCAGTACTTC. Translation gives CASGPPASTEQYF.

The CDR3 DNA sequence: TGTGCCAGTAGTCCGATCGGGACTAGCGGGACCTACGAGCAGTACTTC. Translating it yields CASSPIGTSGTYEQYF. V usage is TRBV19 and J usage is TRBJ2-7; 13 nucleotides match TRBD2. The CDR3 is made up of 16 amino acids. Germline V gene sequence: CDR1 LNHDA, CDR2 SQIVND (reference sequence). V dropped 5 bases and J dropped 2; count of bases not matched to a gene: 6.

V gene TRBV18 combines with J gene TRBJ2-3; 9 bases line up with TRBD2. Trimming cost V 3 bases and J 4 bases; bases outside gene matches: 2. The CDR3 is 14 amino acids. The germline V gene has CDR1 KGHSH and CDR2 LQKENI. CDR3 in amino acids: CASSPGLAPDTQYF. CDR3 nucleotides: TGTGCCAGCTCACCGGGACTAGCACCAGATACGCAGTATTTT.

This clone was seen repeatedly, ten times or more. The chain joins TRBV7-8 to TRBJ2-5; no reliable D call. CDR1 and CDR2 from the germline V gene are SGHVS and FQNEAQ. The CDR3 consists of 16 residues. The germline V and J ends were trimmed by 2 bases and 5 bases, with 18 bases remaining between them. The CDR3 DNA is TGTGCCAGCAGCTTACCGCCTTTTAGATCCGGGGAGACCCAGTACTTC. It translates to CASSLPPFRSGETQYF.

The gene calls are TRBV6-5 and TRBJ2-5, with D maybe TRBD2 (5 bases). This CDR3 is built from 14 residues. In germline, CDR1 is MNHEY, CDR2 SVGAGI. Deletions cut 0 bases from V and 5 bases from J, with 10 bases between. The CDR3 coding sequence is TGTGCCAGCAGTTACTCCTCCAGCGGCGAGACCCAGTACTTC. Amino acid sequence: CASSYSSSGETQYF.

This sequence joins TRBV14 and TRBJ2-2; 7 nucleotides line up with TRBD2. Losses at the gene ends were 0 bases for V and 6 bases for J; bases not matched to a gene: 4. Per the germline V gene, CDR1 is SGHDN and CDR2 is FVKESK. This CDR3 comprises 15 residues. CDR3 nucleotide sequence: TGTGCCAGCAGCCAAGATATGGCGGGAGCCGGGGAGCTGTTTTTT. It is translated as CASSQDMAGAGELFF.

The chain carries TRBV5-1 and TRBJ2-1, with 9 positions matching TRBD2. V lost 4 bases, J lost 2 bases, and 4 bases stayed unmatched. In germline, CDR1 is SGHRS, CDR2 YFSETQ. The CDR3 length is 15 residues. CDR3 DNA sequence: TGCGCCAGCAGCGGGGCGGGGGGGACCTACAATGAGCAGTTCTTC. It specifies CASSGAGGTYNEQFF.

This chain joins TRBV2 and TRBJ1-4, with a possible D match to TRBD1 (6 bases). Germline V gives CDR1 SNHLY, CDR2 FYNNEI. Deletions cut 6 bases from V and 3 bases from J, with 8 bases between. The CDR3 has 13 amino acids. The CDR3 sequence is CASRWGPNEKLFF. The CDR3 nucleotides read TGTGCCAGCAGGTGGGGGCCTAATGAAAAACTGTTTTTT.

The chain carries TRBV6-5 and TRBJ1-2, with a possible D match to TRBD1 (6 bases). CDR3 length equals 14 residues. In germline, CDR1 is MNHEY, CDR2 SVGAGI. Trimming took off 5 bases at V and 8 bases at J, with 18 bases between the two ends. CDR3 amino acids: CASSLDRQLSGYTF. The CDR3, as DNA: TGTGCCAGCAGTCTAGACAGGCAACTTTCCGGCTACACCTTC.

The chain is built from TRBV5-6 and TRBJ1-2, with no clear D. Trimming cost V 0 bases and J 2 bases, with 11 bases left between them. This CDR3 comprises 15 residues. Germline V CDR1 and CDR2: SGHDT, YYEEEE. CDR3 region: CASSLGGSLNYGYTF. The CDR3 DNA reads TGTGCCAGCAGCTTGGGCGGGTCGTTAAACTATGGCTACACCTTC.

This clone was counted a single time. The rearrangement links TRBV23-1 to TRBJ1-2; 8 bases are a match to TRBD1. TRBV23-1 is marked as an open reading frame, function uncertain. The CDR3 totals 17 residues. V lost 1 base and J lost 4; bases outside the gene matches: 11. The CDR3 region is CASSQFRDRRPCYGYTF. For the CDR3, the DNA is TGCGCCAGCAGTCAATTTCGGGACAGGAGACCCTGCTATGGCTACACCTTC.

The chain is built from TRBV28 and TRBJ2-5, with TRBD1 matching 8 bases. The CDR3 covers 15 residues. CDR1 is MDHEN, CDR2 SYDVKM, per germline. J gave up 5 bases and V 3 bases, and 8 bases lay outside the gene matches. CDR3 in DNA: TGTGCCAGCAGTTTCTTATCAGGGGGCGAGGAGACCCAGTACTTC. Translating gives CASSFLSGGEETQYF.

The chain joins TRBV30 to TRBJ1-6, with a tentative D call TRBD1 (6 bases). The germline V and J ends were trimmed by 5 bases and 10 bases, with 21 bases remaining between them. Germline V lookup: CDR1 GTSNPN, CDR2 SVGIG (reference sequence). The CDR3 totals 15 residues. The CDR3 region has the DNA TGTGCCTGGCACGTGGGGGCAGGGGTTGGGTCACCCCTCCACTTT. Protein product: CAWHVGAGVGSPLHF.

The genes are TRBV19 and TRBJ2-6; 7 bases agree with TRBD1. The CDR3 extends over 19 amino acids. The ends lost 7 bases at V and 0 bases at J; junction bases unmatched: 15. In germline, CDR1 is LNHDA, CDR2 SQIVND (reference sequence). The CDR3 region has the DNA TGTGCCAGTACCCCCGGAACAGGGGCGGCTAGCTCTGGGGCCAACGTCCTGACTTTC. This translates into CASTPGTGAASSGANVLTF.

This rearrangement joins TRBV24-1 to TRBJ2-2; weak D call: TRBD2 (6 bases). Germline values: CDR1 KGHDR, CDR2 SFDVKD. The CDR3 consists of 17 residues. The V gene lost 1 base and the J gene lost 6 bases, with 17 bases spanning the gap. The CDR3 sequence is CATSDFPGPGRPGELFF. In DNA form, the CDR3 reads TGTGCCACCAGTGATTTCCCTGGCCCAGGGAGGCCCGGGGAGCTGTTTTTT.

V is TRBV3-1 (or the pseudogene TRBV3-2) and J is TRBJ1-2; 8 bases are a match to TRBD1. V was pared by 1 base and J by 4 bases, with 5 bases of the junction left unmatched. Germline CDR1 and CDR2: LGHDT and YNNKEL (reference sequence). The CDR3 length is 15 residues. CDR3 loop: CASSQAPGQAYGYTF. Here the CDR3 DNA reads TGTGCCAGCAGCCAAGCCCCGGGACAGGCCTATGGCTACACCTTC.

The CDR3 bases are TGTGCCAGCAGACCGGCGAACACCGGGGAGCTGTTTTTT. Its protein product is CASRPANTGELFF. V usage is TRBV5-6 and J usage is TRBJ2-2; D is unclear. V dropped 5 bases and J dropped 0 bases, with 5 bases sitting between them. Germline assignment: CDR1 SGHDT and CDR2 YYEEEE. The CDR3 consists of 13 residues.

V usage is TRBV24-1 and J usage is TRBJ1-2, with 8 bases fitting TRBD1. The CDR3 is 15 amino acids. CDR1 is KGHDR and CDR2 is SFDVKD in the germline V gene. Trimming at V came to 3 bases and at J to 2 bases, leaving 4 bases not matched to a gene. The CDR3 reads CATSDPDRGNYGYTF. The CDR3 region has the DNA TGTGCCACCAGTGATCCAGACAGGGGAAACTATGGCTACACCTTC.

CDR3 in DNA: TGTGCCACCAGCGGGGACACGAGACGCGAGCAGTTCTTC. This sequence encodes CATSGDTRREQFF. V is TRBV24-1 and J is TRBJ2-1; tentative D call: TRBD1 (6 bases). The CDR3 length is 13 residues. Trimming left V 7 bases short and J 10 bases short, with 16 bases between. Germline CDR1 and CDR2: KGHDR and SFDVKD.

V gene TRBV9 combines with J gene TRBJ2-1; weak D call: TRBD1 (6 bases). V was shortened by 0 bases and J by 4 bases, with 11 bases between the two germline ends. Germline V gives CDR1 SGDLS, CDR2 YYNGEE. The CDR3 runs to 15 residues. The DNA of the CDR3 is TGTGCCAGCAGCGTAGACGTACAGGGATACAATGAGCAGTTCTTC. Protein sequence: CASSVDVQGYNEQFF.

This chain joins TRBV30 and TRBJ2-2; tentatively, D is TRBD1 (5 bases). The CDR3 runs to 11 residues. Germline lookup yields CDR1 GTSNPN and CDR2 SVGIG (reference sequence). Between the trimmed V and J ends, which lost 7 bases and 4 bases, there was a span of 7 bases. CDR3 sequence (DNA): TGTGCCTTTGACAGCACCGGGGAGCTGTTTTTT. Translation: CAFDSTGELFF.

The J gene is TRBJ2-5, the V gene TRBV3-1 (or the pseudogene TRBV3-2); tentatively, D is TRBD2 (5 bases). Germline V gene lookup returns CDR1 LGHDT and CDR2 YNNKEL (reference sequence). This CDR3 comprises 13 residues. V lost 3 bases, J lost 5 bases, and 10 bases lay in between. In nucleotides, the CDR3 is TGTGCCAGCAGCCATGGGTGGGAGGAGACCCAGTACTTC. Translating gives CASSHGWEETQYF.

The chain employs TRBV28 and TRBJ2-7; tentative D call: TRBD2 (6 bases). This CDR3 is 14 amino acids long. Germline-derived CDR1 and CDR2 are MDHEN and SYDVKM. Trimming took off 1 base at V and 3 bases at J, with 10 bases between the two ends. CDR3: CASSLFPSDYEQYF. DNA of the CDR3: TGTGCCAGCAGTTTATTCCCTAGCGACTACGAGCAGTACTTC. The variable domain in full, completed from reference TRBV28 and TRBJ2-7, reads DVKVTQSSRYLVKRTGEKVFLECVQDMDHENMFWYRQDPGLGLRLIYFSYDVKMKEKGDIPEGYSVSREKKERFSLILESASTNQTSMYLCASSLFPSDYEQYFGPGTRLTVT.

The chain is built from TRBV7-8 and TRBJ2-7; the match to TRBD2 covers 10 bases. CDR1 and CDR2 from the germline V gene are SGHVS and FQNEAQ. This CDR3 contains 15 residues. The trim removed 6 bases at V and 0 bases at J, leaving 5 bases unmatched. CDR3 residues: CASSYASGGSYEQYF. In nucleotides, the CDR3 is TGTGCCAGCAGTTACGCTAGCGGGGGCTCCTACGAGCAGTACTTC.

In DNA form, the CDR3 reads TGTGCCAGCAGCCCAGCGGGGGACACAGATACGCAGTATTTT. Its protein product is CASSPAGDTDTQYF. The chain links TRBV7-2 to TRBJ2-3, with TRBD2 matching 8 bases. Germline CDR1 and CDR2: SGHTA and FQGNSA. The CDR3 is 14 residues long. V was pared by 5 bases and J by 2 bases, with 3 bases of the junction left unmatched.

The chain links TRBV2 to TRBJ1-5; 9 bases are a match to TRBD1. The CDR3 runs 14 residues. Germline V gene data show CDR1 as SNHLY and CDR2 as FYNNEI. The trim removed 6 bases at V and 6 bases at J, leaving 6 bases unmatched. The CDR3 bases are TGTGCCAGCAGAACAGGGGGCGAGGGTCAGCCCCAGCATTTT. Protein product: CASRTGGEGQPQHF.

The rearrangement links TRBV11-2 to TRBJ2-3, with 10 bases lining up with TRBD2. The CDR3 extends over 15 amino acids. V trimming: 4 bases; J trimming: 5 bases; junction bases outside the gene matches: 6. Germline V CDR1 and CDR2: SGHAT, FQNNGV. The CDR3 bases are TGTGCCAGCAGCTCAAGCGGGGGGGCCTTAGATACGCAGTATTTT. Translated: CASSSSGGALDTQYF.

For the CDR3, the DNA is TGTGCCAGCAGCCTGCGAACAACTAATGAAAAACTGTTTTTT. It specifies CASSLRTTNEKLFF. The J gene is TRBJ1-4, the V gene TRBV3-1 (or the pseudogene TRBV3-2); no clear D gene. The CDR3 covers 14 residues. Germline CDR1 LGHDT, CDR2 YNNKEL (reference sequence). Trimming cost V 4 bases and J 0 bases, with 6 bases left between them.